Below are 24 T cell receptor beta chains sequenced from a single sample in a study of T cell repertoires in cytomegalovirus infection. Antigens for these TCRs are unknown. TCRdb called the reads again in MiXCR, with one record for every CDR3 protein. Of roughly 340,000 distinct CDR3 sequences detected, 29% appear once; the ten largest clones hold 20%. This specimen was cultured PBMCs, taken from culture after CMV antigen stimulation. The receptors shown here come from a human donor in good health (CMV status not recorded). Some clones in this sample may be carry-over from other donors' samples.

The CDR3 DNA reads TGCGCCAGCAGCCCACCTTATCCCCTTATAGCGGGAGACCCGTACGGGGAGCTGTTTTTT. Translated: CASSPPYPLIAGDPYGELFF. The J gene is TRBJ2-2, the V gene TRBV5-1; 9 nucleotides match TRBD2. The CDR3 sequence is 20 residues long. The trim removed 4 bases at V and 7 bases at J, leaving 23 bases unmatched. CDR1 is SGHRS, CDR2 YFSETQ, per germline.

In its sample, this clonotype was seen a few times. V usage is TRBV3-1 and J usage is TRBJ1-1; D remains ambiguous. V was trimmed by 5 bases and J by 0 bases, leaving 10 bases between them. CDR3 length: 14 residues. The germline V gene has CDR1 LGHDT and CDR2 YNNKEL (reference sequence). The CDR3 DNA reads as TGTGCCAGCAGCGAAAGGTCAGTGAACACTGAAGCTTTCTTT. This gives the protein CASSERSVNTEAFF.

J is TRBJ2-7 and V is TRBV3-1; D call uncertain. Trimming cost V 1 base and J 6 bases, with 13 bases left between them. This CDR3 is 14 amino acids long. Germline V gene sequence: CDR1 LGHDT, CDR2 YNNKEL (reference sequence). The CDR3 sequence: CASSQGQDNSEQYF. The CDR3 DNA reads TGTGCCAGCAGCCAAGGGCAGGATAACAGCGAGCAGTACTTC.

The chain joins TRBV7-3 to TRBJ2-2; D not resolved. Between the trimmed V and J ends, which lost 0 bases and 6 bases, there was a span of 5 bases. Per germline, CDR1 SGHTA and CDR2 FQGTGA. The CDR3 runs to 13 residues. CDR3 sequence reads: CASSLTAAGELFF. In DNA, the CDR3 is TGTGCCAGCAGCTTAACCGCGGCCGGGGAGCTGTTTTTT.

In this sample, this clonotype turned up a few times. This chain joins TRBV7-8 and TRBJ2-3; D call uncertain. Germline V gene lookup returns CDR1 SGHVS and CDR2 FQNEAQ. The CDR3 consists of 12 residues. The V end lost 1 base, the J end lost 7 bases, and 6 bases lay between the germline ends. CDR3 amino acids: CASSLGPNTQYF. The CDR3 coding sequence is TGTGCCAGCAGCTTAGGACCAAATACGCAGTATTTT.

This clonotype was recorded many times. The V and J genes are TRBV4-1 and TRBJ1-3; a weak D match, TRBD1 (5 bases). The CDR3 extends over 15 amino acids. CDR1 and CDR2 (germline): MGHRA, YSYEKL. Trimming shortened V by 0 bases and J by 7 bases, and 13 bases separated the two germline ends. The chain's CDR3 is CASSQDQGEPNTIYF. In DNA, the CDR3 is TGCGCCAGCAGCCAAGATCAAGGGGAGCCGAACACCATATATTTT.

This clonotype showed up just a few times. CDR3 in DNA: TGTGCCAGCAGCCGTGAGACAGGGAAGCTAAAAGAGACCCAGTACTTC. Translation gives CASSRETGKLKETQYF. This rearrangement joins TRBV12-3 or TRBV12-4 to TRBJ2-5; TRBD1 matches at 7 bases. This CDR3 has 16 residues. V dropped 6 bases and J dropped 3; count of bases not matched to a gene: 13.

This rearrangement joins TRBV4-2 to TRBJ2-6; 7 nucleotides align to TRBD1. After removal of 9 bases from V and 0 bases from J, the junction contained 14 bases not matched to a gene. Germline V lookup: CDR1 LGHNA, CDR2 YNFKEQ. This CDR3 region has 18 residues. Here the CDR3 reads CASPDNRDSSSGANVLTF. As DNA, the CDR3 is TGTGCCAGTCCCGATAACCGGGACAGTTCCTCTGGGGCCAACGTCCTGACTTTC.

The gene calls are TRBV7-8 and TRBJ2-3, with D tentatively TRBD1 (5 bases). The germline V gene has CDR1 SGHVS and CDR2 FQNEAQ. This CDR3 region has 13 residues. The V end lost 4 bases, the J end lost 6 bases, and 11 bases lay between the germline ends. This CDR3 reads CASSYGAIDTQYF. The CDR3 DNA is TGTGCCAGCAGCTATGGGGCCATTGATACGCAGTATTTT.

The chain uses TRBV6-1 and TRBJ2-1; 8 bases match TRBD2. V gave up 5 bases and J gave up 7 bases; unmatched junction bases: 10. This CDR3 spans 15 amino acids. Germline V gene sequence: CDR1 MNHNS, CDR2 SASEGT. The CDR3 DNA follows: TGTGCCAGCAGTCCTCGCGGGGGGTCCAGGAATGAGCAGTTCTTC. Protein: CASSPRGGSRNEQFF.

This clonotype was found many times. V usage is TRBV7-7 and J usage is TRBJ2-5; D call uncertain. Trimming shortened V by 7 bases and J by 4 bases, and 22 bases separated the two germline ends. CDR3 length: 16 residues. Germline V CDR1 and CDR2: SSHAT, FNYEAQ (reference sequence). This CDR3 reads CASISRSQRGVETQYF. The CDR3 DNA reads as TGTGCCAGCATCTCTCGCAGTCAACGAGGAGTAGAGACCCAGTACTTC.

The chain recombines TRBV14 with TRBJ2-3, with 8 bases fitting TRBD2. The J segment lost 8 bases and the V segment lost 1 base, leaving 2 bases of the junction unmatched. Germline V gives CDR1 SGHDN, CDR2 FVKESK. This CDR3 region has 13 residues. The CDR3 sequence: CASSQASGSTQYF. CDR3 DNA sequence: TGTGCCAGCAGCCAAGCCAGCGGGAGTACGCAGTATTTT. The whole variable domain, remainder taken from reference TRBV14 and TRBJ2-3, is EAGVTQFPSHSVIEKGQTVTLRCDPISGHDNLYWYRRVMGKEIKFLLHFVKESKQDESGMPNNRFLAERTGGTYSTLKVQPAELEDSGVYFCASSQASGSTQYFGPGTRLTVL.

This chain joins TRBV7-3 and TRBJ2-3; D is undetermined. V was trimmed by 5 bases and J by 4 bases, leaving 13 bases between them. Germline CDR1 reads SGHTA; CDR2 reads FQGTGA. This CDR3 comprises 14 residues. CDR3 sequence: CASSLLRSSDTQYF. CDR3 nucleotides: TGTGCCAGCAGCCTGCTCAGGTCCTCAGATACGCAGTATTTT.

V is TRBV12-5 and J is TRBJ1-2; 8 positions agree with TRBD1. The CDR3 has 13 residues. V trimming: 5 bases; J trimming: 6 bases; junction bases outside the gene matches: 5. The germline gives CDR1 LGHNT, CDR2 FRNRAP. CDR3 sequence: CASGRTGTHGYTF. DNA for the CDR3: TGTGCTAGTGGTAGGACAGGGACCCATGGCTACACCTTC.

The chain joins TRBV19 to TRBJ1-2; no definite D call. In germline, CDR1 is LNHDA, CDR2 SQIVND (reference sequence). Deletions cut 2 bases from V and 3 bases from J, with 10 bases between. The CDR3 spans 14 residues. CDR3 loop: CASSITPLYYGYTF. The CDR3 bases are TGTGCCAGTAGTATAACACCGTTATACTATGGCTACACCTTC.

The V gene is TRBV15, the J gene TRBJ2-6, with a possible D match to TRBD2 (5 bases). Trimming stripped 10 bases from V and 2 bases from J, with 9 bases between. This CDR3 has 13 residues. Germline-derived CDR1 and CDR2 are LNHNV and YYDKDF (reference sequence). The CDR3 protein is CAIRGTGANVLTF. The DNA for the CDR3 is TGTGCCATCCGGGGTACTGGGGCCAACGTCCTGACTTTC.

At least ten counts were recorded for this clonotype. The rearrangement uses TRBV7-9 and TRBJ1-1, with D unclear. Germline assignment: CDR1 SEHNR and CDR2 FQNEAQ (reference sequence). This CDR3 spans 13 amino acids. V lost 1 base, J lost 0 bases, and 3 bases lay in between. This CDR3 reads CASSLGMNTEAFF. The CDR3 coding sequence is TGTGCCAGCAGCTTAGGGATGAACACTGAAGCTTTCTTT.

This clonotype was detected many times. The gene calls are TRBV7-8 and TRBJ2-2; TRBD2 matches at 11 bases. V lost 3 bases and J lost 0; bases outside the gene matches: 3. The CDR3 is made up of 17 amino acids. Germline V CDR1 and CDR2: SGHVS, FQNEAQ. CDR3 protein: CASSFPTSGANTGELFF. DNA for the CDR3: TGTGCCAGCAGCTTCCCGACTAGCGGGGCGAACACCGGGGAGCTGTTTTTT. The full variable domain, rest sourced from reference TRBV7-8 and TRBJ2-2, is GAGVSQSPRYKVAKRGQDVALRCDPISGHVSLFWYQQALGQGPEFLTYFQNEAQLDKSGLPSDRFFAERPEGSVSTLKIQRTQQEDSAVYLCASSFPTSGANTGELFFGEGSRLTVL.

The chain's CDR3 is CSAREGTSNEQFF. As DNA, the CDR3 is TGCAGTGCTAGAGAAGGGACTAGCAATGAGCAGTTCTTC. The chain uses TRBV20-1 and TRBJ2-1; the match to TRBD2 covers 8 bases. V gave up 0 bases and J gave up 6 bases; unmatched junction bases: 1. Germline V lookup: CDR1 DFQATT, CDR2 SNEGSKA (reference sequence). The CDR3 sequence is 13 residues long.

This clonotype showed up many times. V and J are TRBV4-2 and TRBJ2-7, with 9 nucleotides matching TRBD2. Germline CDR1 reads LGHNA; CDR2 reads YNFKEQ. This CDR3 contains 14 residues. Germline trimming cut 7 bases from V and 4 bases from J; bases unmatched to any gene: 8. The CDR3, as DNA: TGTGCCAGCACCCTTAGCGGGAGCGGATACGAGCAGTACTTC. Translating it yields CASTLSGSGYEQYF.

V usage is TRBV12-3 or TRBV12-4 and J usage is TRBJ1-5; no clear D. The V and J ends lost 3 bases and 0 bases respectively, with 6 bases between them. This CDR3 is built from 14 residues. The CDR3 loop is CASSFSASNQPQHF. CDR3 DNA sequence: TGTGCCAGCAGTTTTTCAGCTAGCAATCAGCCCCAGCATTTT.

The chain links TRBV11-2 to TRBJ1-1; D is undetermined. V was pared by 4 bases and J by 1 base, with 10 bases between. The CDR3 totals 14 residues. The germline gives CDR1 SGHAT, CDR2 FQNNGV. The CDR3 region has the DNA TGTGCCAGCAGCTCAACGGCAGGGAACACTGAAGCTTTCTTT. Translated: CASSSTAGNTEAFF.

The table lists this clonotype with a count of one. The chain links TRBV6-8 to TRBJ1-1, with TRBD1 matching over 11 bases. This CDR3 contains 16 residues. V lost 5 bases to trimming and J lost 5 bases; unmatched junction nucleotides: 10. Germline V gives CDR1 MNHGY, CDR2 SAAAGT. The DNA for the CDR3 is TGTGCCAGCAGTCTGGGGACAGGGGGGGGTACGACTGAAGCTTTCTTT. Protein: CASSLGTGGGTTEAFF.

A few counts support this clonotype. The rearrangement uses TRBV5-4 and TRBJ1-2; no clear D gene. The V gene's germline CDR1 is SGHNT and CDR2 YYREEE (reference sequence). CDR3 length: 12 amino acids. Trimming shortened V by 4 bases and J by 8 bases, and 12 bases separated the two germline ends. The CDR3 reads CASSPTGGGYTF. The CDR3, as DNA: TGTGCCAGCAGCCCGACCGGCGGGGGCTACACCTTC.